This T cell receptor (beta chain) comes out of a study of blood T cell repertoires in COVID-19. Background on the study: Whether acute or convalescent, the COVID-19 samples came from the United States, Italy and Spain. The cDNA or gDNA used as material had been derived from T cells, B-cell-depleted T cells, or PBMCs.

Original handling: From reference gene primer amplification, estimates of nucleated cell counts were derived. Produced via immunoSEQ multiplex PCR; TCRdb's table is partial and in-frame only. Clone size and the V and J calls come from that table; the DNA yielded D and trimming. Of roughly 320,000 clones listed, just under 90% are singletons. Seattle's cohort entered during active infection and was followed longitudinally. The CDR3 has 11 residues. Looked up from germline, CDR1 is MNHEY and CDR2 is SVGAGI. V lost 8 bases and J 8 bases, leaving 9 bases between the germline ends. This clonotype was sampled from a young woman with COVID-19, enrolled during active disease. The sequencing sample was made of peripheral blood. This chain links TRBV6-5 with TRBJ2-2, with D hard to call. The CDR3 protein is CASGPRGELFF. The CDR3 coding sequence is TGTGCCAGCGGTCCTAGGGGGGAGCTGTTTTTT.